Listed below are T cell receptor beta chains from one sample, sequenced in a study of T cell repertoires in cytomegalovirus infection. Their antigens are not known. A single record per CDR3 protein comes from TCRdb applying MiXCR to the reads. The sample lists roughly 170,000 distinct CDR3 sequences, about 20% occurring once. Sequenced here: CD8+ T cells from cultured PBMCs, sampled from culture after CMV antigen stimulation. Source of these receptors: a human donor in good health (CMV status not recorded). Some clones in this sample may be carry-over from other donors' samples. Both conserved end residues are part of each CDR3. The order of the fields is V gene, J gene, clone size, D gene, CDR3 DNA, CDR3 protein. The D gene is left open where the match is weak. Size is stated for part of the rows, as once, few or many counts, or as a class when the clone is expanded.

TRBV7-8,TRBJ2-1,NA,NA,TGTGCCAGCAGCTTAGATCTGGGGGCCTCCTACAATGAGCAGTTCTTC,CASSLDLGASYNEQFF
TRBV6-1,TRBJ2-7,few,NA,TGTGCCAGCAGTTCCGGGTCCCTCCGTGAGGAGCAGTACTTC,CASSSGSLREEQYF
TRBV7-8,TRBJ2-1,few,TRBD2,TGTGCCAGCAGCTTACTTTCGGGGGGCTCCTACAATGAGCAGTTCTTC,CASSLLSGGSYNEQFF
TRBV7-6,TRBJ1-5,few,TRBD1,TGTGCCAGCAGCCGTGGGACAGATCAGCCCCAGCATTTT,CASSRGTDQPQHF
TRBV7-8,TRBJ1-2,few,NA,TGTGCCAGCAGCCCCATCCCCCGGGACCGCTCGGACTATGGCTACACCTTC,CASSPIPRDRSDYGYTF
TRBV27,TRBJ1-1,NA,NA,TGTGCCAGCAGTAAGCAGATTCGCACTGAAGCTTTCTTT,CASSKQIRTEAFF
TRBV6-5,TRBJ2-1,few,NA,TGTGCCAGCAGTTACTCAGCCGCCGTCTACAATGAGCAGTTCTTC,CASSYSAAVYNEQFF
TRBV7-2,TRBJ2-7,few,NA,TGTGCCAGCAGTGCTCTTGGGTACGAGCAGTACTTC,CASSALGYEQYF
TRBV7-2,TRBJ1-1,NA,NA,TGTGCCAGCAGCTTAATGTGGTGGACTGAAGCTTTCTTT,CASSLMWWTEAFF
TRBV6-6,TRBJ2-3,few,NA,TGTGCCAGCAGTGGGACCCTAGTGTCTCATACGCAGTATTTT,CASSGTLVSHTQYF
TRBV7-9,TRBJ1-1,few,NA,TGTGCCAGCAGCTTCGCGGATACGAACACTGAAGCTTTCTTT,CASSFADTNTEAFF
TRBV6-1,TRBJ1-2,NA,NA,TGTGCCAGCAGTGAATGGGGACCCACTCGCAATGGCTACACCTTC,CASSEWGPTRNGYTF
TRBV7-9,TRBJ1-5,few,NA,TGTGCCAGCAGCTTCAGTGGGCTCAATCAGCCCCAGCATTTT,CASSFSGLNQPQHF
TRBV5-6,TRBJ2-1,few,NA,TGTGCCAGCAGTCCAAAGAGGGGGGCAGGGCATAGCTACAATGAGCAGTTCTTC,CASSPKRGAGHSYNEQFF
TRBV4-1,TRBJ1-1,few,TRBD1,TGCGCCAGCAGCCCTGATCAGGGGGCGATAGGTTCCAAAACTGAAGCTTTCTTT,CASSPDQGAIGSKTEAFF
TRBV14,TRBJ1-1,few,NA,TGTGCCAGCAGCCATCGTCAGGGCTTCACTGAAGCTTTCTTT,CASSHRQGFTEAFF
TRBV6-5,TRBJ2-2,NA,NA,TGTGCCAGCAGTTACTCGAGCCCCACCGGGGAGCTGTTTTTT,CASSYSSPTGELFF
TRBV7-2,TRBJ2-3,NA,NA,TGTGCCAGCAGCGCAGACTTGGGGGTGGAATATAATCCGGGCACAGATACGCAGTATTTT,CASSADLGVEYNPGTDTQYF
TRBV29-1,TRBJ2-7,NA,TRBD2,TGCAGCGTAAAACTAGCGGGGGGCCCCACCTCCTACGAGCAGTACTTC,CSVKLAGGPTSYEQYF
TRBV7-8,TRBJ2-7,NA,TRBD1,TGTGCCAGCAGCGCCCCAGCCGGGACAGGGGGCTACGAGCAGTACTTC,CASSAPAGTGGYEQYF
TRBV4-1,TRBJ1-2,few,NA,TGCGCCAGCAGCCAAGAATATGCGTCAGGTCCTCTCCGGCGAGGCTACACCTTC,CASSQEYASGPLRRGYTF
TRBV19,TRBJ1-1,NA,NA,TGTGCCTCCTCAATCGGGGCGAACACTGAAGCTTTCTTT,CASSIGANTEAFF
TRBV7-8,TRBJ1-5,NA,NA,TGTGCCAGCACCGTCCGGCAGGGAGGTCAGCCCCAGCATTTT,CASTVRQGGQPQHF
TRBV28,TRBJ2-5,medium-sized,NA,TGTGCCAGCGTCCCTCTCGGGGAGAAAGAGACCCAGTACTTC,CASVPLGEKETQYF
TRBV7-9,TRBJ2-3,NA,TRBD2,TGTGCCAGCAGCTTATCTAGCGGGGGAGGAGATACGCAGTATTTT,CASSLSSGGGDTQYF
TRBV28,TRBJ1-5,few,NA,TGTGCCAGCAGTTTAGTCAGGACAAAAAATAGCAATCAGCCCCAGCATTTT,CASSLVRTKNSNQPQHF
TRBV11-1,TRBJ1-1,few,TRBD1,TGTGCCAGCAGCCCCCCGACAGGGGTAAACACTGAAGCTTTCTTT,CASSPPTGVNTEAFF
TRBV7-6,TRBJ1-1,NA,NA,TGTGCCAGCAGCGCGACCAATATGTTGGGCGAAACTGAAGCTTTCTTT,CASSATNMLGETEAFF
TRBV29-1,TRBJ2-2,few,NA,TGCAGCGTTGAATCGGGGGTGAACACCGGGGAGCTGTTTTTT,CSVESGVNTGELFF
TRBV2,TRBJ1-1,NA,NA,TGTGCCAGCAGTGAAGAGGAGGTGGTAGCTTTCTTT,CASSEEEVVAFF
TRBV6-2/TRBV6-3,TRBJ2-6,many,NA,TGTGCCAGCAGTTACTCAGAGTTAGGGACGGGTAACCAGGGCAACGTCCTGACTTTC,CASSYSELGTGNQGNVLTF
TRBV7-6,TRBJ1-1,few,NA,TGTGCCCTTCACGGAGACACTGAAGCTTTCTTT,CALHGDTEAFF
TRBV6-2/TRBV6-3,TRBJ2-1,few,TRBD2,TGTGCCAGCAGTTACAGGGCTAGCGGGGAGCAGTTCTTC,CASSYRASGEQFF
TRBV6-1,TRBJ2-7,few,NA,TGTGCCAGCAGTGAAGATCTGGGGACCTACGAGCAGTACTTC,CASSEDLGTYEQYF
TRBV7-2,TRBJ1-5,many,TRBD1,TGTGCCAGCAGCTTATGGACAGGGGGTGGTCTTCAGCCCCAGCATTTT,CASSLWTGGGLQPQHF
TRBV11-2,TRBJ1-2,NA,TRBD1,TGTGCCAGCAGCTTAGACCCCGGGACAGGGGATTTGTTTGACTATGGCTACACCTTC,CASSLDPGTGDLFDYGYTF
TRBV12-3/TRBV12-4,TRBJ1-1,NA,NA,TGTGCCAGCAGCCTAGGCGACAGGCTCACTGAAGCTTTCTTT,CASSLGDRLTEAFF
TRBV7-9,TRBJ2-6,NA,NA,TGTGCCAGCAGCTTACCCGGACGGCATAGCTCTGGGGCCAACGTCCTGACTTTC,CASSLPGRHSSGANVLTF
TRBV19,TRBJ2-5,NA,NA,TGTGCCAGTAGTATAGGGGTACAAGAGACCCAGTACTTC,CASSIGVQETQYF
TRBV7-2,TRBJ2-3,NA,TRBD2,TGTGCCAGCAGCTTAGAGGGAGCGGGGGGAGGAGATACGCAGTATTTT,CASSLEGAGGGDTQYF
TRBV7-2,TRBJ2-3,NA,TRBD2,TGTGCCAGCGGGGGGACTAGCGGGGTCACAGATACGCAGTATTTT,CASGGTSGVTDTQYF
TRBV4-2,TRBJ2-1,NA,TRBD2,TGTGCCAGCAGCCTAGGGACTACCAGCGGGGGACGGAATGAGCAGTTCTTC,CASSLGTTSGGRNEQFF
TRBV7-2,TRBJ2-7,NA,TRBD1,TGTGCCAGCAGCTCGTCCACGGACAGGGTAACCTACGAGCAGTACTTC,CASSSSTDRVTYEQYF
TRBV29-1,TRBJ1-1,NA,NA,TGCAGCGTTATGGAGACTGAAGCTTTCTTT,CSVMETEAFF
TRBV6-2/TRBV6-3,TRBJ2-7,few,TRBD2,TGTGCCAGCAGATCCGGACTAGCGGGGACCTACGAGCAGTACTTC,CASRSGLAGTYEQYF